The rows below give T cell receptor beta chains drawn from one sample of a study of T cells in localized non-small cell lung cancer. TCRdb's copy holds only in-frame clones and misses some; the assay was immunoSEQ multiplex PCR. The data contain about 33,000 clones, over 75% of them singletons. The input for sequencing was peripheral blood, taken before any cancer treatment. The receptors derive from an older male donor with stage III squamous cell lung carcinoma. The CDR3 runs from the conserved cysteine through the conserved F or W. D genes are given only for firm matches. A row's size may be missing; if present it is once, few, many or a size class.

V gene	J gene	clone size	CDR3 length	D gene	CDR3 DNA	CDR3 protein
TRBV10-3	TRBJ1-1	.	13	TRBD1	TGTGCCATCAGTGGGGAGGGGGCACTTGAAGCTTTCTTT	CAISGEGALEAFF
TRBV5-6	TRBJ1-1	.	13	.	TGTGCCAGCAGCTTAACGGGGCCTGCTGAAGCTTTCTTT	CASSLTGPAEAFF
TRBV9	TRBJ2-3	.	16	.	TGTGCCAGCAGCACCGAGGTTGGGGGGCGTATAGATACGCAGTATTTT	CASSTEVGGRIDTQYF
TRBV27	TRBJ1-2	.	14	.	TGTGCCAGCAGTTTAATTGGACCCGTCGATGGCTACACCTTC	CASSLIGPVDGYTF
TRBV2	TRBJ2-7	medium-sized	13	TRBD1	TGTGCCAGCAGTGGGGACAGGACCTACGAGCAGTACTTC	CASSGDRTYEQYF
TRBV28	TRBJ1-4	.	16	.	TGTGCCAGCAGTGCTCCCGACTCATTAAATAGGGAAAAACTGTTTTTT	CASSAPDSLNREKLFF
TRBV5-4	TRBJ1-1	.	17	.	TGTGCCAGCAGCCCAGGGGCCGGGTTACACTTGAACACTGAAGCTTTCTTT	CASSPGAGLHLNTEAFF
TRBV29-1	TRBJ2-7	.	12	.	TGCAGCGGAGGGACTTCCCCGGGGGAGCAGTACTTC	CSGGTSPGEQYF
TRBV7-9	TRBJ2-7	.	16	.	TGTGCCAGCAGCTCCCCGCGCGGGTCTGCCCCCTACGAGCAGTACTTC	CASSSPRGSAPYEQYF
TRBV6-1	TRBJ1-5	.	14	TRBD1	TGTGCCAGCAGTGAAGACAGGGGACCTCAGCCCCAGCATTTT	CASSEDRGPQPQHF
TRBV7-9	TRBJ2-7	few	15	.	TGTGCCAGCAGCTCCAGGGTCCTAAAGACCTACGAGCAGTACTTC	CASSSRVLKTYEQYF
TRBV11-2	TRBJ1-6	.	19	.	TGTGCCAGCAGCTTAACTCTACAGGGCGGACCTTTTTCCAATTCACCCCTCCACTTT	CASSLTLQGGPFSNSPLHF
TRBV4-3	TRBJ2-1	.	15	TRBD2	TGCGCCAGCAGCCAGAGTAGCGGGGGGGCCTCTGAGCAGTTCTTC	CASSQSSGGASEQFF
TRBV19	TRBJ2-3	.	15	.	TGTGCCAGTAGTACCTCGGCGGACTCAACAGATACGCAGTATTTT	CASSTSADSTDTQYF
TRBV4-3	TRBJ1-2	.	12	TRBD1	TGCGCCAGCAGCTCTGACAGGGCTGGCTACACCTTC	CASSSDRAGYTF
TRBV4-2	TRBJ1-5	.	14	TRBD1	TGTGCCAGCAGCTTACAGGGGGCGGGGCAGCCCCAGCATTTT	CASSLQGAGQPQHF
TRBV4-3	TRBJ2-7	.	15	.	TGCGCCAGCAGCCAAGAGCACAGGGAATCCTACGAGCAGTACTTC	CASSQEHRESYEQYF
TRBV7-7	TRBJ2-7	.	16	.	TGTGCTAGCAGCCCTATGGCGGCAATTAGCTCCTACGAGCAGTACTTC	CASSPMAAISSYEQYF
TRBV18	TRBJ1-1	.	13	.	TGTGCCAGCTCAACGACGCGGGAGACTGAAGCTTTCTTT	CASSTTRETEAFF
TRBV28	TRBJ2-5	once	14	TRBD2	TGTGCCAGCAGTTTAAGCGGGGAATTTGAGACCCAGTACTTC	CASSLSGEFETQYF
TRBV6-5	TRBJ1-5	.	16	.	TGTGCCAGCAGTTACGGCCCGGCAGGGTCGGGGCGGCCCCAGCATTTT	CASSYGPAGSGRPQHF
TRBV7-8	TRBJ1-1	.	17	.	TGTGCCAGCAGCTCTAAGCGGGGGACGAAGATGAACACTGAAGCTTTCTTT	CASSSKRGTKMNTEAFF
TRBV7-6	TRBJ2-5	.	15	TRBD1	TGTGCCAGCAGCTCCTCACAGGGGGCCCAAGAGACCCAGTACTTC	CASSSSQGAQETQYF
TRBV29-1	TRBJ1-1	medium-sized	13	.	TGCAGCGTGGAGGCCAGTGCCGCCCCTGAAGCTTTCTTT	CSVEASAAPEAFF
TRBV2	TRBJ2-2	.	16	.	TGTGCCAGCAGTGAGCTCGGGGGCCAAAACACCGGGGAGCTGTTTTTT	CASSELGGQNTGELFF
TRBV28	TRBJ1-1	.	13	TRBD1	TGTGCCAGCACCTGGACAGGGAACACTGAAGCTTTCTTT	CASTWTGNTEAFF
TRBV7-3	TRBJ1-1	.	13	.	TGTGCCAGCAGCTTAACGGAAACGGCTGAAGCTTTCTTT	CASSLTETAEAFF
TRBV7-2	TRBJ2-6	.	16	.	TGTGCCAGCAGCTTAGGTTGGGGCTCTGGGGCCAACGTCCTGACTTTC	CASSLGWGSGANVLTF
TRBV6-1	TRBJ2-7	.	12	.	TGTGCCAGCAAGGGGCCTTCCTACGAGCAGTACTTC	CASKGPSYEQYF
TRBV19	TRBJ1-6	.	14	.	TGTGCCAGTAGTATCGGGGGTAGGGCCTCACCCCTCCACTTT	CASSIGGRASPLHF
TRBV4-1	TRBJ2-3	once	14	.	TGCGCCAGCAGCCGGGGGCCCCTGACAGATACGCAGTATTTT	CASSRGPLTDTQYF
TRBV7-2	TRBJ1-2	.	14	TRBD1	TGTGCCAGCAGCCCCCGACAGGGGACGGGCGGCTACACCTTC	CASSPRQGTGGYTF
TRBV27	TRBJ2-7	few	12	.	TGTGCCAGCAGTCGCCCCCTTGGAGAGCAGTACTTC	CASSRPLGEQYF
TRBV2	TRBJ1-6	few	16	.	TGTGCCAGCAGTGTAAATGGGGGAGCTAATAATTCACCCCTCCACTTT	CASSVNGGANNSPLHF
TRBV10-3	TRBJ1-2	.	14	.	TGTGCCATCAGTGAGGAGGCGTTGGGAGGGGGCTACACCTTC	CAISEEALGGGYTF
TRBV6-6	TRBJ1-3	.	12	.	TGTGCCAGCACTAACGAGGGAGGCACCATATATTTT	CASTNEGGTIYF
TRBV7-9	TRBJ1-2	few	15	TRBD1	TGCGCCAGCAGCCAAGAATTACAGGGGGTCTATGGCTACACCTTC	CASSQELQGVYGYTF
TRBV6-5	TRBJ1-2	.	14	.	TGTGCCAGCAGTGCGCACGGGGGAGACTATGGCTACACCTTC	CASSAHGGDYGYTF
TRBV28	TRBJ2-1	few	22	TRBD2	TGTGCCAGCAGCACCGGGACTAGCGGGGCCTACCGGACAGTCAGAATCTTCAATGAGCAGTTCTTC	CASSTGTSGAYRTVRIFNEQFF
TRBV6-7	TRBJ2-1	.	16	.	TGTGCCAGCAGTTACTCCCTAGCGACTATCTACAATGAGCAGTTCTTC	CASSYSLATIYNEQFF
TRBV7-2	TRBJ1-1	.	14	.	TGTGCCAGCAGCATCTCGACGGAGAACACTGAAGCTTTCTTT	CASSISTENTEAFF
TRBV28	TRBJ2-3	few	17	TRBD2	TGTGCCAGCAGTTTTGATGGCGGGAGGAGGGGCACAGATACGCAGTATTTT	CASSFDGGRRGTDTQYF
TRBV7-8	TRBJ2-7	few	14	.	TGTGCCAGCAGCCAATGGCCTAACGGGGACGAGCAGTACTTC	CASSQWPNGDEQYF
TRBV29-1	TRBJ2-7	.	13	.	TGCAGCGTTGACGCAGGGCAAGGCTACGAGCAGTACTTC	CSVDAGQGYEQYF
TRBV5-4	TRBJ2-3	.	16	TRBD2	TGTGCCAGCAGCATTCTAGCGGGGGGGAGCACAGATACGCAGTATTTT	CASSILAGGSTDTQYF
TRBV19	TRBJ2-5	once	16	.	TGTGCCAGTAGTACTACGGGACTCCAGAAGAGAGAGACCCAGTACTTC	CASSTTGLQKRETQYF
TRBV19	TRBJ1-2	.	18	.	TGTGCCAGTAGTGGACGACGTTCCAGGAACAGGCCCTCCTATGGCTACACCTTC	CASSGRRSRNRPSYGYTF
TRBV9	TRBJ2-7	.	12	.	TGTGCCAGCAGCGTAGGGGACCACGAGCAGTACTTC	CASSVGDHEQYF